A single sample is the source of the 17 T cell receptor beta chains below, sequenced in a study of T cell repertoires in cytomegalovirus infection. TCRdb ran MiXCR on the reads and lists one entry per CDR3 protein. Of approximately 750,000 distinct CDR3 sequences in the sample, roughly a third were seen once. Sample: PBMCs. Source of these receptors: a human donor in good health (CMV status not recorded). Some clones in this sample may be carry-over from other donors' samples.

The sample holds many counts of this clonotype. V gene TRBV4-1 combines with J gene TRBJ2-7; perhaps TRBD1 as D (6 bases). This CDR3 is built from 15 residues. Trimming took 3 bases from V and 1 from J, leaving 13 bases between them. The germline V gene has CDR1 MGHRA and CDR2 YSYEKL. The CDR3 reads CASSHAWTDSYEQYF. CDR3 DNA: TGCGCCAGCAGCCACGCCTGGACAGATTCCTACGAGCAGTACTTC.

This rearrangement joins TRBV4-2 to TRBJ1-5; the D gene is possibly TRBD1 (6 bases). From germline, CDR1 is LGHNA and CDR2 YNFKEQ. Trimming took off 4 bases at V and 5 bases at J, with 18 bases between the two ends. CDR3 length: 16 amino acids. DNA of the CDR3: TGTGCCAGCAGCCCCACGTGGGGGGCACAACATCAGCCCCAGCATTTT. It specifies CASSPTWGAQHQPQHF.

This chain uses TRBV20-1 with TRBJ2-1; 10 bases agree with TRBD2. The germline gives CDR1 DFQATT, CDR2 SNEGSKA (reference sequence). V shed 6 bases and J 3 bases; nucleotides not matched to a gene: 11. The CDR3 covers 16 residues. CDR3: CSAIKTSGPIYNEQFF. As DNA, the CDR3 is TGCAGTGCCATTAAGACTAGCGGGCCCATCTACAATGAGCAGTTCTTC.

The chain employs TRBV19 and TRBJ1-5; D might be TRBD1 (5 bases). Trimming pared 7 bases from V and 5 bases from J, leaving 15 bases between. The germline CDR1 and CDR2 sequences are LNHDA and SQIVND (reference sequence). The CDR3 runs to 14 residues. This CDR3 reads CASTKDSSYQPQHF. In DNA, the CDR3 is TGTGCCAGTACGAAAGACAGTTCATATCAGCCCCAGCATTTT.

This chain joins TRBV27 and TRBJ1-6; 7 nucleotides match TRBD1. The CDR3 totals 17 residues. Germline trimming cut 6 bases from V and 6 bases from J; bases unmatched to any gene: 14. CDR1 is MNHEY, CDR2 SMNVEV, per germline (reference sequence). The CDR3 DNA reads TGTGCCAGCAGGGAGGGGATCCGGGACAGCACTAATTCACCCCTCCACTTT. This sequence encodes CASREGIRDSTNSPLHF.

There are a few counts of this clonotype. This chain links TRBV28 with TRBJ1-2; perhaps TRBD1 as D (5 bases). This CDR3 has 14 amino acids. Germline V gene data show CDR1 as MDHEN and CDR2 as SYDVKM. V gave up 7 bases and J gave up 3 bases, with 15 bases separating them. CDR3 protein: CASTSGQGYYGYTF. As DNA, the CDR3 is TGTGCCAGCACCTCCGGGCAGGGCTACTATGGCTACACCTTC.

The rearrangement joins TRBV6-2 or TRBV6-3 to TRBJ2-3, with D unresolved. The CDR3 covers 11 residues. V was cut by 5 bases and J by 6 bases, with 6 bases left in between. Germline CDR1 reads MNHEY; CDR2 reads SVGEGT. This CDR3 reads CASSEIDTQYF. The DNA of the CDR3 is TGTGCCAGCAGTGAAATCGATACGCAGTATTTT.

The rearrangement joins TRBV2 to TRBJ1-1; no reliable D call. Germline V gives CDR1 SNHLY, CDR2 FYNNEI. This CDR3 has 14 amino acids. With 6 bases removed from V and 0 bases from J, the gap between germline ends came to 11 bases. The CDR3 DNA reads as TGTGCCAGCAGCGTATCCGGACTGAACACTGAAGCTTTCTTT. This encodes CASSVSGLNTEAFF.

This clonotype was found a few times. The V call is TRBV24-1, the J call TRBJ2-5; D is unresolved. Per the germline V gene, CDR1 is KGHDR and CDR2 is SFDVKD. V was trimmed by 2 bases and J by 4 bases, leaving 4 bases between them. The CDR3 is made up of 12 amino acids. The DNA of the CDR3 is TGTGCCACCAGTGATTCTATAGAGACCCAGTACTTC. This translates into CATSDSIETQYF.

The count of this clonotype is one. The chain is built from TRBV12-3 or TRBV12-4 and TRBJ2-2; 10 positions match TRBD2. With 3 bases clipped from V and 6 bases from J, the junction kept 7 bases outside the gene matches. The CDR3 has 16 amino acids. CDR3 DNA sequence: TGTGCCAGCAGTTTCAGCGGGAGGGCCGAGGCCGGGGAGCTGTTTTTT. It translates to CASSFSGRAEAGELFF.

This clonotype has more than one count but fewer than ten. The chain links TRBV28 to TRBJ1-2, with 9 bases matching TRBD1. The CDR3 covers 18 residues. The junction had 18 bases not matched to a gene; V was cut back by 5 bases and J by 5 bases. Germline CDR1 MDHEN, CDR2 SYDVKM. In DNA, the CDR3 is TGTGCCAGCAGTGAGACAGGGGGATCCTCTTACTTGGATTATGGCTACACCTTC. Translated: CASSETGGSSYLDYGYTF.

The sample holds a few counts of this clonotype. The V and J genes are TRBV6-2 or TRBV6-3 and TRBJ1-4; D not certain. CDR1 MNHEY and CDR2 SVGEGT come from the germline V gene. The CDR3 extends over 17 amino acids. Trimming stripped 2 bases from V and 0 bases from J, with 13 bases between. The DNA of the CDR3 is TGTGCCAGCAGTTACACCATTCCGGAAGCAACTAATGAAAAACTGTTTTTT. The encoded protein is CASSYTIPEATNEKLFF.

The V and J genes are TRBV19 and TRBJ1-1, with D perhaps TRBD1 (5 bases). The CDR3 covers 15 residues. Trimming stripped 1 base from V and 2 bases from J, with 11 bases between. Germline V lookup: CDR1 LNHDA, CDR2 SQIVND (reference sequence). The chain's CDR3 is CASSIGDRKNTEAFF. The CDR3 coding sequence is TGTGCCAGTAGTATAGGAGACAGAAAAAACACTGAAGCTTTCTTT.

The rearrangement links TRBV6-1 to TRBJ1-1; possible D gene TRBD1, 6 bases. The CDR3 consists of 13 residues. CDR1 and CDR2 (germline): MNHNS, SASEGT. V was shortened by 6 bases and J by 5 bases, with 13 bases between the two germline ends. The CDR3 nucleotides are TGTGCCAGCAGCCAAACAGGGAGGACTGAAGCTTTCTTT. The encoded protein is CASSQTGRTEAFF.

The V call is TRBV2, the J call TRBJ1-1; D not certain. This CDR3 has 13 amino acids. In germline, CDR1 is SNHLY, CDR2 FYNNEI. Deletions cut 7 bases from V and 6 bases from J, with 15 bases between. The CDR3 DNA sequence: TGTGCCAGCAAGGAAGTACAGAGGGCTGAAGCTTTCTTT. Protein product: CASKEVQRAEAFF.

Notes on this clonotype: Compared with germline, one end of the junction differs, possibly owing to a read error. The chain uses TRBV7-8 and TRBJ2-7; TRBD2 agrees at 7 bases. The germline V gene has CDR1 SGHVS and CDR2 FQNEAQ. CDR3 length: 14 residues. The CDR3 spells CASSLGSGGYEHYF. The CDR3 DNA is TGTGCCAGCAGCTTAGGGTCGGGAGGCTACGAGCACTACTTC.

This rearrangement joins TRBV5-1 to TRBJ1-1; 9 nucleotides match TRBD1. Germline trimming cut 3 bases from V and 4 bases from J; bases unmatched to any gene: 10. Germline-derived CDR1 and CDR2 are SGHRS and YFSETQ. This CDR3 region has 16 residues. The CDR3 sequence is CASSSLDRGWGTEAFF. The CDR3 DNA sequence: TGCGCCAGCAGCTCCTTGGACAGGGGCTGGGGCACTGAAGCTTTCTTT.